This TCR beta chain derives from a study of CD8+ T cells in alopecia areata. This CDR3 region has 17 residues. V was pared by 0 bases and J by 4 bases, with 14 bases between. Germline V gives CDR1 SGHKS, CDR2 YYEKEE (reference sequence). As the sequencing template, cDNA was produced by extracting RNA and reverse transcribing it. Measured with immunoSEQ multiplex PCR; TCRdb has only the in-frame clones, and not every one. The data show approximately 150,000 clones, less than 75% seen once. Regarding treatment: oral pan-JAK inhibitor, 5-10 mg twice daily. This chain joins TRBV5-5 and TRBJ2-6; D assignment may be TRBD1 or TRBD2 (6 bases each). The sequence derives from a human donor with alopecia areata. This sample comprised CD4+ T cells sorted from blood, obtained at approximately week 61, from a patient treated with tofacitinib. The CDR3 loop is CASSLVGGRGGANVLTF. DNA of the CDR3: TGTGCCAGCAGCTTGGTTGGGGGGCGAGGAGGGGCCAACGTCCTGACTTTC.